The clone carrying this T cell receptor (beta chain) was found a few times. Its specificity is not known. These data come from a study of T cell repertoires in cytomegalovirus infection. Study background: Based on public TCR beta signatures, there were indications of CMV infection and of a matching HLA type. The study's findings and limits: CMV carriers with the relevant HLA were identified by cumulative public TCR beta family frequency.

TCRdb passed the reads through MiXCR, listing each CDR3 protein once. Here the sample spans roughly 230,000 distinct CDR3 sequences, around 15% being singletons. This sequence originates from a human donor in good health (CMV status not recorded). Some clones in this sample may be carry-over from other donors' samples. Sequencing was performed on CD8+ T cells from PBMCs.

The CDR3 protein is CATSRETGGETQYF. The DNA for the CDR3 is TGTGCCACCAGCAGAGAAACAGGGGGTGAGACCCAGTACTTC. The V and J genes are TRBV15 and TRBJ2-5; 8 bases are shared with TRBD1. V was clipped by 0 bases and J by 5 bases; unmatched bases: 2. The CDR3 loop spans 14 amino acids. Germline CDR1 LNHNV, CDR2 YYDKDF (reference sequence).